What follows are 8 T cell receptor beta chains derived from one specimen sequenced in a study of cytomegalovirus exposure and HLA in healthy donors. A multiplex PCR was run with 60 Vbeta primers and 13 Jbeta primers. The data were produced by immunoSEQ multiplex PCR, yet TCRdb's version contains in-frame clones alone and is incomplete. The sample has tens of thousands of clones; over 60% are singletons. The sequenced sample consisted of PBMCs. These receptors originate from a man aged 35 to 55 in good health and CMV-seronegative.

The chain carries TRBV4-3 and TRBJ2-7, with 13 bases matching TRBD2. Germline V lookup: CDR1 LGHNA, CDR2 YSLEER. CDR3 length: 15 residues. V was clipped by 5 bases and J by 3 bases; unmatched bases: 4. CDR3 in amino acids: CASSSRTSGSYEQYF. As DNA, the CDR3 is TGCGCCAGCAGCTCCCGGACTAGCGGGAGCTACGAGCAGTACTTC.

This clone was detected only a few times. This chain links TRBV4-3 with TRBJ2-5; TRBD2 matches at 9 bases. CDR1 is LGHNA and CDR2 is YSLEER in the germline V gene. The trim removed 0 bases at V and 0 bases at J, leaving 8 bases unmatched. The CDR3 runs 18 residues. In DNA, the CDR3 is TGCGCCAGCAGCCAAGATCTAGCGGGAAATGAGTACCAAGAGACCCAGTACTTC. Translating gives CASSQDLAGNEYQETQYF.

The chain joins TRBV9 to TRBJ1-2, with D possibly being TRBD1 (5 bases). CDR3 size: 14 residues. Germline values: CDR1 SGDLS, CDR2 YYNGEE. V was clipped by 4 bases and J by 4 bases, with 14 bases between them. The CDR3 bases are TGTGCCAGCAGCCCCCCGGCCGGGGGCTATGGCTACACCTTC. This sequence encodes CASSPPAGGYGYTF. The complete variable domain, with remaining parts taken from reference TRBV9 and TRBJ1-2, reads DSGVTQTPKHLITATGQRVTLRCSPRSGDLSVYWYQQSLDQGLQFLIQYYNGEERAKGNILERFSAQQFPDLHSELNLSSLELGDSALYFCASSPPAGGYGYTFGSGTRLTVV.

As concerns this clone: This specimen includes other DNA sequences encoding the same CDR3. This chain links TRBV28 with TRBJ1-2; no firm D call. The CDR3 loop spans 11 amino acids. The germline V and J ends were trimmed by 7 bases and 0 bases, with 3 bases remaining between them. CDR1 and CDR2 (germline): MDHEN, SYDVKM. In DNA, the CDR3 is TGTGCCAGCACCTCTAACTATGGCTACACCTTC. Amino acid sequence: CASTSNYGYTF.

The J gene is TRBJ2-1, the V gene TRBV9; 7 bases are shared with TRBD2. The CDR3 is 14 residues long. Germline values: CDR1 SGDLS, CDR2 YYNGEE. V dropped 0 bases and J dropped 6; count of bases not matched to a gene: 3. CDR3 region: CASSVGGTINEQFF. As DNA, the CDR3 is TGTGCCAGCAGCGTAGGAGGGACTATCAATGAGCAGTTCTTC.

The chain carries TRBV28 and TRBJ2-5; 7 bases fit TRBD2. Matching the DNA end better, TRBJ2-7 makes the J call doubtful. The CDR3 totals 18 residues. Germline lookup yields CDR1 MDHEN and CDR2 SYDVKM. The CDR3 loop reads CASSSIVPEFGLEYEQYF. DNA of the CDR3: TGTGCCAGCAGCTCTATCGTCCCCGAGTTTGGACTAGAGTACGAGCAGTACTTC.

This chain joins TRBV7-6 and TRBJ2-7, with 12 bases lining up with TRBD1. V lost 2 bases, J lost 6 bases, and 8 bases stayed unmatched. The germline V gene encodes CDR1 SGHVS and CDR2 FNYEAQ. The CDR3 has 16 amino acids. The CDR3 loop reads CASSLSVGTGGGEQYF. The CDR3 DNA reads TGTGCCAGCAGCTTATCAGTCGGGACAGGGGGCGGCGAGCAGTACTTC.

V usage is TRBV5-4 and J usage is TRBJ2-5, with TRBD2 matching over 8 bases. Matching the DNA end better, TRBJ2-7 makes the J call doubtful. The CDR3 runs to 13 residues. Germline V CDR1 and CDR2: SGHNT, YYREEE (reference sequence). The CDR3 DNA follows: TGTGCCAGCCGTGCGGGACTAGGGTACGAGCAGTACTTC. It encodes CASRAGLGYEQYF.